This passage covers 6 T cell receptor beta chains from one sample sequenced in a study of STAT5B mutations in CD4+ large granular lymphocyte leukemia (dated by TCRdb to 2021 to 2024). The library was obtained by the immunoSEQ multiplex PCR assay. Drawn from immuneACCESS, this table holds only the in-frame rearrangements with V and J called that TCRdb kept. Clones are partly lost; checked studies trace under half to an unresolved V gene and leave the rest unexplained. This sample lists 20,000 or so clones; approximately 71% were detected once. 3.5% to 5% of the sample lies in the top ten. Sample: CD4+ T cells from blood buffy coats. The source of these receptors is a human donor in good health.

The chain has TRBV18 and TRBJ2-1; 8 nucleotides align to TRBD1. This CDR3 spans 15 amino acids. Trimming took 2 bases from V and 12 from J; bases not matched to a gene: 12. CDR1 KGHSH and CDR2 LQKENI come from the germline V gene. The CDR3 sequence is CASSPEDREGAVQFF. The CDR3 nucleotides are TGTGCCAGCTCACCAGAGGACAGGGAAGGCGCGGTGCAGTTCTTC.

The genes are TRBV7-9 and TRBJ2-1; TRBD2 aligns across 12 bases. The CDR3 is 15 amino acids. Germline V gene lookup returns CDR1 SEHNR and CDR2 FQNEAQ (reference sequence). The J segment lost 8 bases and the V segment lost 3 bases, leaving 5 bases of the junction unmatched. CDR3 DNA sequence: TGTGCCAGCAGCTTGGGGGCTAGCGGGAGGGATGAGCAGTTCTTC. Protein product: CASSLGASGRDEQFF.

The V call is TRBV6-4, the J call TRBJ2-3, with TRBD1 as a possible D gene (6 bases). The CDR3 runs to 15 residues. The germline gives CDR1 MRHNA, CDR2 SNTAGT. V was clipped by 5 bases and J by 4 bases, with 16 bases between them. The DNA of the CDR3 is TGTGCCAGCAGTCAACTAATTGGGGGCTCAGATACGCAGTATTTT. Its protein product is CASSQLIGGSDTQYF.

This clone was picked up a small number of times. The CDR3 region is CAISESEDTGELFF. The CDR3 DNA is TGTGCCATCAGTGAGTCGGAGGACACCGGGGAGCTGTTTTTT. This chain links TRBV10-3 with TRBJ2-2; weak D call: TRBD2 (5 bases). CDR1 and CDR2 from the germline V gene are ENHRY and SYGVKD. Trimming removed 0 bases at V and 3 bases at J, with 5 bases between. There are 14 residues in the CDR3.

This chain connects TRBV5-1 to TRBJ2-7; D could derive from TRBD1 or TRBD2 (5 bases each). The CDR3 has 15 amino acids. V was pared by 0 bases and J by 4 bases, with 14 bases between. Germline loops: CDR1 SGHRS, CDR2 YFSETQ. Here the CDR3 reads CASSLASTDYYEQYF. The CDR3 coding sequence is TGCGCCAGCAGCTTGGCCTCGACAGACTATTACGAGCAGTACTTC.

The CDR3 DNA reads as TGTGCCAGCAGCTTAGTAGCCGGGAGTGTTTCTACGCAGTATTTT. Translating it yields CASSLVAGSVSTQYF. The rearrangement joins TRBV11-3 to TRBJ2-3; the D gene is possibly TRBD2 (6 bases). The V end was cut by 1 base, the J end by 8 bases, with 16 bases between. This CDR3 contains 15 residues. Germline V lookup: CDR1 SGHNT, CDR2 YENEEA.